This T cell receptor (beta chain) was captured in a study of cytomegalovirus exposure and HLA in healthy donors (dated by TCRdb to about 2017). In the study overall: According to an earlier analysis of 587 of the donors, about 179 million T cells yielded 120 million or so unique TCR beta sequences and less than 300 Gb of sequence data. An early release that covered about 640 HLA-typed donors contained 250 to 350 gigabases of sequencing data and some 87 million unique TCR sequences. Of the roughly 390 genotyped donors, about 84% fell in the genetic ancestry cluster associated with self-reported Caucasian donors. The study was designed to test whether signatures of past pathogen exposure could be identified by cataloging public T cell receptors. The study profiled the T cell repertoires of approximately 700 subjects by immunosequencing and related them to cytomegalovirus serostatus. Besides the first cohort of roughly 640 subjects, a separate validation cohort made up of 120 different subjects was used. To predict cytomegalovirus infection status, the study brought together high-throughput TCR immunosequencing, statistical association of individual TCRs with disease status, and machine learning. A later analysis re-examined previously published TCR beta repertoires from several hundred donors and added high-resolution HLA genotyping to investigate patterns of TCR occurrence. Rather than drawing on any new phenotypic data, the later analysis identified candidate immune exposures from TCR beta sequences and the way those sequences occurred across donors. An earlier analysis of 587 of the donors applied high-throughput TCR beta sequencing to assess whether each TCR beta V gene segment acted as functional or pseudogenic. Alongside the repertoire data, information on donor age, sex, ethnicity and CMV serostatus was compiled. A later genetic analysis took genome-wide SNP genotypes for about three fifths of the roughly 670 donors and used that subset as a discovery cohort. All discovery cohort repertoires had been generated using a single sequencing platform. Class I and class II HLA loci were covered by the typing at four-digit resolution. Typing coverage differed by locus: A, B, C, DRB1 and DQB1 were typed in roughly 620-640 donors, DQA1 in 522, DPA1 in 600 to 610, and DPB1 in approximately 450. Roughly five DR-DQ haplotypes were handled as single units for association and clustering because linkage in the cohort was strong. Across some 400 genotyped donors of the cohort, an average of approximately 240,000 unique TCR beta nucleotide sequences per donor were sequenced, and roughly 20% of those sequences were non-productive. The paper's findings and limits, for the study overall: In vitro tests confirmed that a few of the cytomegalovirus-associated TCR beta chains recognize cytomegalovirus antigens. The study listed 150 to 200 TCR beta chains as associated with cytomegalovirus. V-gene and J-gene trimming of TCR beta chains was associated with a missense DCLRE1C variant in a later genetic analysis, and the association was replicated in an independent cohort. Immune exposure information for the cohort was limited to CMV serostatus. According to the authors, the approach could potentially be generalized to other disease states and immunological phenotypes. Assigning TCR associations to individual alleles was difficult when HLA alleles, especially DR and DQ, strongly co-occurred. Correlated functional status among segregating V segments might reflect linkage disequilibrium, but an unknown experimental factor could not be ruled out. A later analysis found that most CMV-associated TCR beta chains appeared HLA-restricted, with HLA associations seemingly driven largely by CMV exposure. According to a later genetic analysis, donors in an Asian-associated ancestry cluster had fewer N-insertions in productive TCRs than the approximately 610-donor mean. Because HLA typing was unavailable for some donors at each locus, only the typed subset was used in association tests. Some IMGT-functional V segments, including TRBV6-2 and TRBV6-3, could not be told apart with the 87-base-pair reads, so those segments were excluded. A cluster of highly shared sequence variants was judged likely to be a technical artifact of the sequencing pipeline. While some public TCRs were present in many individuals, most TCR sequences turned up only very rarely across donors. A further reported finding was that TCR beta sequences accurately predicted the HLA-A and HLA-B alleles for most subjects in the first cohort. A later analysis reported that several top co-occurrence clusters appeared linked to parvovirus B19, influenza, CMV and Epstein-Barr virus. Some 16 rarely observed V segments, including chromosome 9 orphons, were excluded from the earlier analysis of some 590 of the donors because counts were too low. A later analysis associated about 17,000 TCR beta sequences with specific HLA alleles at a false discovery rate of 0.05. A later analysis found that HLA-associated TCR beta chains were more clonally expanded and had lower generation probabilities than equally common non-associated chains. Presence/absence analyses assumed roughly uniform sequencing depth across donors, an assumption that may not hold. In an earlier analysis of fewer than 700 of the donors, most TCR beta V segments appeared in productive rearrangements about 90% or about 30% of the time, broadly matching IMGT annotations. The classifier was reported to diagnose cytomegalovirus status with high specificity and sensitivity in both the original and validation cohorts. This cohort had only TCR beta chains sequenced, and the lack of alpha or paired-chain data limited which features could be detected. In a later analysis, TCR association rates were found to vary across HLA loci, with the most associated TCRs seen for DRB1 alleles and the fewest for HLA-C alleles.

The library was built by means of the immunoSEQ multiplex PCR assay. For the multiplex PCR, a mixture combining 60 forward primers for TCR Vbeta segments and 13 reverse primers for TCR Jbeta segments was used. A multiplex PCR assay on genomic DNA amplified the CDR3 region of rearranged TCR beta genes. The amplified TCR beta libraries were sequenced on the Illumina HiSeq System as 87-base-pair reads. Per the source publication's procedure: In a later analysis, some 80 million unique TCR beta chains were counted across the approximately 640 repertoires, and about 10 million of these chains were shared by at least two donors. To remove PCR and sequencing errors, raw reads were error-corrected and collapsed into unique sequences using a nearest-neighbor algorithm that merged closely related sequences. To assign V, D and J gene segments, CDR3 sequences were aligned to IMGT reference sequences. For a sequence to be retained, at least a six-nucleotide match to both a V gene segment and a J gene segment was required. Rearrangements were called productive when the CDR3 lacked stop codons and stayed in frame with V and J; all others were non-productive. Following IMGT convention, CDR3 was defined as the stretch from the second conserved V-encoded cysteine to the conserved J-encoded phenylalanine. Sequences without an unambiguous match to a single V gene segment were excluded from the earlier analysis of 450 to 650 of the donors. In an earlier analysis of a few hundred of the donors, a V segment was called functional when productive rearrangements were above 56.7%, and segregating when the standard deviation between donors exceeded 5%. To diagnose cytomegalovirus status from the catalog of TCR beta chain sequences, a statistical classification framework was built. In a later analysis, TCR nucleotide sequences were compared against IMGT/GENE-DB human TR gene sequences so that V and J genes could be assigned. A later analysis assigned CDR3 sequences and most-parsimonious VDJ recombination scenarios with the TCRdist pipeline. In a later analysis, each TCR beta chain was defined by its CDR3 amino acid sequence together with its V-gene family, and reads without a unique V-gene family were excluded. In a later analysis, 550 to 650 highly shared, low-generation-probability nucleotide sequences were removed to address suspected cross-contamination and a sequencing artifact. In a later analysis, a clonal expansion index was calculated for each public chain from normalized within-repertoire ranks of inferred template counts. Generation probabilities in a later analysis came from a VDJ recombination model fitted to out-of-frame rearrangements, and those results were checked against IGoR. A later analysis scored TCR-TCR, TCR-HLA and TCR-CMV co-occurrence with hypergeometric tests, applying a repertoire-size bias correction to TCR pairs. A later analysis estimated false discovery rates by permuting HLA or CMV assignments 20 times. In a later analysis, co-occurring TCRs were grouped using DBSCAN, with TCRdist sequence similarity added in when clustering inside HLA-allele-positive subsets. For co-occurrence clustering, repertoires with fewer than 30,000 or more than 120,000 public chains were excluded, along with roughly 5 repertoires with anomalous nucleotide sharing. Entries here come from immuneACCESS through TCRdb and include only in-frame sequences with V and J called. Some clones fail to appear in such tables; in the studies checked, an unresolved V gene covers under half of the shortfall, and the cause of the remainder is unknown. For V, J and clone size, that table is used; D and trimming come from the DNA. The sample data list some 220,000 clones, and around 84% of these were observed just once. The ten largest clones capture about 0.22% of the sample.

The germline V gene (reference sequence) sets CDR1 to WNHNN and CDR2 to SYGVQD. There are 15 amino acids in the CDR3, from cysteine to phenylalanine inclusive. Left in the record is the CDR3 DNA by itself, 45 bases read in frame from the first base. The junction shows trimming of 1 base on V and 8 bases on J, plus 17 bases between the germline ends. In total, 500 to 700 healthy bone marrow donors made up the cohort. At the time of sampling, all cohort members were nominally healthy, though unrecorded immune exposures were likely present. The donor was CMV seronegative and belonged to the group of around 350 seronegative cohort members. Each donor provided a peripheral blood sample, and peripheral blood mononuclear cells were used for TCR beta sequencing. The Qiagen DNeasy Blood Extraction Kit was used to extract genomic DNA from the blood cell samples. As concerns this clone: Its antigen is currently not known. No base quality values were provided; no much bigger clone lies one nucleotide off.

This receptor was taken from a girl aged 2 to 9 in good health and CMV-seronegative. The chain is made from TRBV10-1 and TRBJ1-1, with no reliable assignment of the D segment. The material sequenced was PBMCs. The CDR3 corresponds to CASSEYRLRGWEAFF. The nucleotide sequence is TGCGCCAGCAGTGAGTATAGACTCAGAGGTTGGGAAGCTTTCTTT.